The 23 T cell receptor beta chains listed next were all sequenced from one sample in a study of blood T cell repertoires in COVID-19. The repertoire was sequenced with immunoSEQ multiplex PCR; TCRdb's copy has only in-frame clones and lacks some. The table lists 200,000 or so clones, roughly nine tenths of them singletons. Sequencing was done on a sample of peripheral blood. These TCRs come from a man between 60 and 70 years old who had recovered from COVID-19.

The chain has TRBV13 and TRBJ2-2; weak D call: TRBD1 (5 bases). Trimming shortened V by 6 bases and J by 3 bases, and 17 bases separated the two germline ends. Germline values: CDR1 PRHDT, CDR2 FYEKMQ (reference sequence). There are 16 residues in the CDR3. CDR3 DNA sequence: TGTGCCAGCAGGGAGACCCCAGGGCGCTACACCGGGGAGCTGTTTTTT. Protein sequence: CASRETPGRYTGELFF.

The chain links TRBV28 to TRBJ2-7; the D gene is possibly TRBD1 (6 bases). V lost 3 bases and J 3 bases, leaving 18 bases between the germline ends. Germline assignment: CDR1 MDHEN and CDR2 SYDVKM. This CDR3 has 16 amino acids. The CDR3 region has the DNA TGTGCCAGCAGTTTTAACCCTGGACAGCTGGACTACGAGCAGTACTTC. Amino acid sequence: CASSFNPGQLDYEQYF.

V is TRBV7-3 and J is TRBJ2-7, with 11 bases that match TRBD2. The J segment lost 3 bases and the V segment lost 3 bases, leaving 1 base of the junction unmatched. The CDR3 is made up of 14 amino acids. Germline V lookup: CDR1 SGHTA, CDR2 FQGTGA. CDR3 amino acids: CASSFTSGSYEQYF. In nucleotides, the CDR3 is TGTGCCAGCAGCTTTACTAGCGGGAGCTACGAGCAGTACTTC.

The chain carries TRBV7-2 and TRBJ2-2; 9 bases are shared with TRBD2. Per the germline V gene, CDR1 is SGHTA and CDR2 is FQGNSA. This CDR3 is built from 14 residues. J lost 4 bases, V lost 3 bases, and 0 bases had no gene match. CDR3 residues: CASSLTSGTGELFF. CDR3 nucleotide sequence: TGTGCCAGCAGCTTGACTAGCGGCACCGGGGAGCTGTTTTTT.

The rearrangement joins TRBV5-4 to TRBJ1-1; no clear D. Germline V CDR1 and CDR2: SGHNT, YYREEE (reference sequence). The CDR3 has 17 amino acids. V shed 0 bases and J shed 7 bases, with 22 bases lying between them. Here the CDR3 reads CASSLGARMGSHFEAFF. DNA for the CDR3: TGTGCCAGCAGCTTGGGGGCTCGTATGGGCAGCCACTTTGAAGCTTTCTTT.

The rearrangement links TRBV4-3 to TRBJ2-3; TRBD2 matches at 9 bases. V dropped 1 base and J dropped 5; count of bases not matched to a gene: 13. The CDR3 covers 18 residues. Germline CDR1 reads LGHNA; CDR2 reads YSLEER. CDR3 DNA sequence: TGCGCCAGCAGCCAAGTCCCCCTTAGCGGGAGCACCGGAGATACGCAGTATTTT. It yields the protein CASSQVPLSGSTGDTQYF.

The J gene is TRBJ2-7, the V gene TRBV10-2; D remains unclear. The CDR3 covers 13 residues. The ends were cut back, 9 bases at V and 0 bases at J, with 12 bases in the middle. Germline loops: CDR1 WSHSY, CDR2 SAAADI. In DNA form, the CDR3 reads TGCGCCAGTCGATTCGGGTCCTCCTACGAGCAGTACTTC. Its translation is CASRFGSSYEQYF.

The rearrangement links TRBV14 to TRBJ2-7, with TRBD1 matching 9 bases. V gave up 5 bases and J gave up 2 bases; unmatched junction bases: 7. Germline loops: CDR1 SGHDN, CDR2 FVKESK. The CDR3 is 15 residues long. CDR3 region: CASSSLGTGTYEQYF. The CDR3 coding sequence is TGTGCCAGCAGCTCCCTCGGGACAGGGACCTACGAGCAGTACTTC.

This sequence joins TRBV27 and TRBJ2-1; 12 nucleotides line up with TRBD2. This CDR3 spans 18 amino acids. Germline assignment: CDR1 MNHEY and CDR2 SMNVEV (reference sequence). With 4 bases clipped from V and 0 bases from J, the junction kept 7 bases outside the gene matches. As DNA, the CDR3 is TGTGCCAGCAGTTGGGCTAGCGGGGGGGTCAGCTCCTACAATGAGCAGTTCTTC. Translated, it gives CASSWASGGVSSYNEQFF.

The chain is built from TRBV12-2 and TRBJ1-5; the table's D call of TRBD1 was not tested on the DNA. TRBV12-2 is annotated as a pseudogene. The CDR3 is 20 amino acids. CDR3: CASRFPKRTGAENSNQPQHF. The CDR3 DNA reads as TGTGCAAGTCGCTTTCCAAAACGGACAGGGGCCGAGAATAGCAATCAGCCCCAGCATTTT.

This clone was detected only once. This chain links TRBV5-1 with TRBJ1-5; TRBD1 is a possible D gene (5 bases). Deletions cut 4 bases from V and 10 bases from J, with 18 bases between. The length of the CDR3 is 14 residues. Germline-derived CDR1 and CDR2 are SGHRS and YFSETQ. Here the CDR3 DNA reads TGCGCCAGCAGCGCGGGGGGTCCTGGGCAACCCCAGCATTTT. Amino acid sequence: CASSAGGPGQPQHF.

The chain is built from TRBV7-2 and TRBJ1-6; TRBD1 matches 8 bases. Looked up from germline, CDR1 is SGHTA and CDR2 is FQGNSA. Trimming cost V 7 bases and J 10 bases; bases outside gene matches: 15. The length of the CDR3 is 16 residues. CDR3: CASTSRYGQGWSPLHF. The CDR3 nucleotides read TGTGCCAGCACCTCACGTTACGGACAGGGATGGTCACCCCTCCACTTT.

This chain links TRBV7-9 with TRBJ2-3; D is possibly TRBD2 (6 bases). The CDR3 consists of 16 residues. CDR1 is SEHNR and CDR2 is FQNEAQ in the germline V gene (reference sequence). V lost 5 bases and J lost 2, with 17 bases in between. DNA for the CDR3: TGTGCCAGCAGCCCGCATGGGACTTATGTCACAGATACGCAGTATTTT. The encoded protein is CASSPHGTYVTDTQYF.

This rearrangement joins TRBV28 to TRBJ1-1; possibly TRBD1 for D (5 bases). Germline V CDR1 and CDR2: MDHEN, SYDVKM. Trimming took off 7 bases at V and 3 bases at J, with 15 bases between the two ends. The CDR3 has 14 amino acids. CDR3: CASTPSGRDTEAFF. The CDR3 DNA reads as TGTGCCAGCACCCCCTCGGGCAGGGACACTGAAGCTTTCTTT. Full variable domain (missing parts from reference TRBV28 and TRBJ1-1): DVKVTQSSRYLVKRTGEKVFLECVQDMDHENMFWYRQDPGLGLRLIYFSYDVKMKEKGDIPEGYSVSREKKERFSLILESASTNQTSMYLCASTPSGRDTEAFFGQGTRLTVV.

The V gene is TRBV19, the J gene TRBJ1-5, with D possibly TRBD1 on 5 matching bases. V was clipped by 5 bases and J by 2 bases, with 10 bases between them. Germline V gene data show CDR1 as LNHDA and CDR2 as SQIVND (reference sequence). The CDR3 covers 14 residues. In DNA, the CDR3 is TGTGCCAGTAGTCGGTTACAGGGCAATCAGCCCCAGCATTTT. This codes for CASSRLQGNQPQHF.

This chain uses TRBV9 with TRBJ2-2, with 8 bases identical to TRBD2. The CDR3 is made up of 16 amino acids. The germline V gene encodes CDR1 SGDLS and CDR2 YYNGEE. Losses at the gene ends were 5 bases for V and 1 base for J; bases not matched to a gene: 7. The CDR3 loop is CASSRISGENTGELFF. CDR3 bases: TGTGCCAGCAGTAGGATTAGCGGGGAGAACACCGGGGAGCTGTTTTTT.

CDR3 sequence (DNA): TGCGCCAGCAGCTTATTCAGGGGTTCCTACAATGAGCAGTTCTTC. Amino acids: CASSLFRGSYNEQFF. The J gene is TRBJ2-1, the V gene TRBV5-1; possible D gene TRBD1, 6 bases. This CDR3 contains 15 residues. The V gene's germline CDR1 is SGHRS and CDR2 YFSETQ. V gave up 2 bases and J gave up 1 base, with 10 bases separating them.

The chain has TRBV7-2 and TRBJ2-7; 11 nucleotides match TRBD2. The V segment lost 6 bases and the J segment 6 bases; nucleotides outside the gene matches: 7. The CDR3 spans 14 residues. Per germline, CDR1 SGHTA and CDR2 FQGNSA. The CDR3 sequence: CASSLAGGGFEQYF. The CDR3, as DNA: TGTGCCAGCAGTCTAGCGGGAGGCGGGTTCGAGCAGTACTTC.

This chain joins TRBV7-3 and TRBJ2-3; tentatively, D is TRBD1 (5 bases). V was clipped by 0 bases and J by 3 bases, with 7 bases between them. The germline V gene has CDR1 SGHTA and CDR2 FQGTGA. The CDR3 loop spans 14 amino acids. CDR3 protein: CASSLTGLTDTQYF. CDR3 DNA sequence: TGTGCCAGCAGCTTAACGGGGCTGACAGATACGCAGTATTTT.

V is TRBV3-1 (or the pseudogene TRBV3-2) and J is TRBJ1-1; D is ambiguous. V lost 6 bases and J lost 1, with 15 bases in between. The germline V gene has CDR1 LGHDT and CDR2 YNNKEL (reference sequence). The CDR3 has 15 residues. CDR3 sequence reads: CASSPEVSSNTEAFF. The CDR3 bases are TGTGCCAGCAGTCCTGAGGTCAGCTCGAACACTGAAGCTTTCTTT.

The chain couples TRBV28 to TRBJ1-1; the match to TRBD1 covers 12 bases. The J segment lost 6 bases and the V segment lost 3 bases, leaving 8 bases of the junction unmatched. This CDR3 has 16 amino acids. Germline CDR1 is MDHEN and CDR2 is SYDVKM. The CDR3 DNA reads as TGTGCCAGCAGTTTCCTACCGGGACAGGGGGCCGCTGAAGCTTTCTTT. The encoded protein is CASSFLPGQGAAEAFF.

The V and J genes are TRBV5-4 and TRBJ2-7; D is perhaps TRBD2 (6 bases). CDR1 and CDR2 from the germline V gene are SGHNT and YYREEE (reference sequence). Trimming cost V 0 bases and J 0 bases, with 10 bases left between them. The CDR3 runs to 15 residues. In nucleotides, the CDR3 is TGTGCCAGCAGCTTGGATGCGGGACTCTCCTACGAGCAGTACTTC. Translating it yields CASSLDAGLSYEQYF.

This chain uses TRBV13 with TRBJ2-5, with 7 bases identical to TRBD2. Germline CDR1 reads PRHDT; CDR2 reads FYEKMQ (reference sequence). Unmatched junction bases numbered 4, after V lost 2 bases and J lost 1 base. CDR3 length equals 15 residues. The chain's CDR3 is CASSLRGRGQETQYF. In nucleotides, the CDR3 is TGTGCCAGCAGCTTAAGAGGGAGGGGCCAAGAGACCCAGTACTTC.